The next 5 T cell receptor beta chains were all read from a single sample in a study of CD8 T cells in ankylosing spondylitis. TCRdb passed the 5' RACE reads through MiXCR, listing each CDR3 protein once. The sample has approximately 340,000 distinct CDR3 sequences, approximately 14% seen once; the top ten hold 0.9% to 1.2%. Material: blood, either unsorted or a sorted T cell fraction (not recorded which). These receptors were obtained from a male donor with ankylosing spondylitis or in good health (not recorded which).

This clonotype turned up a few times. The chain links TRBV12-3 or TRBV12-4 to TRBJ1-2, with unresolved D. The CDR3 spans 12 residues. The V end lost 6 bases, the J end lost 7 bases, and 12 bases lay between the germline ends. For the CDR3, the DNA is TGTGCCAGCAGCCAAGGGCAGGTTGGCTACACCTTC. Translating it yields CASSQGQVGYTF.

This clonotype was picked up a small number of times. The CDR3 spells CASSPSSPEQYF. CDR3 nucleotide sequence: TGTGCCAGCAGCCCGTCCTCTCCCGAGCAGTACTTC. The J gene is TRBJ2-7, the V gene TRBV7-9; D remains ambiguous. This CDR3 is built from 12 residues. The germline CDR1 and CDR2 sequences are SEHNR and FQNEAQ (reference sequence). Trimming stripped 5 bases from V and 6 bases from J, with 11 bases between.

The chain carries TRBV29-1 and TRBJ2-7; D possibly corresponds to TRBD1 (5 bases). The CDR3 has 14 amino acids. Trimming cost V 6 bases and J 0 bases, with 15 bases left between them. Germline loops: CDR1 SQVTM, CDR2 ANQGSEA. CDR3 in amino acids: CSVIAGHSSYEQYF. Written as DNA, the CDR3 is TGCAGCGTAATCGCCGGACATTCCTCCTACGAGCAGTACTTC.

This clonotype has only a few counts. In DNA, the CDR3 is TGTGCCAGCAGCCCTCTCGGGGGAAACAATCAGCCCCAGCATTTT. It codes for CASSPLGGNNQPQHF. The chain links TRBV7-8 to TRBJ1-5; D perhaps matches TRBD1 (5 bases). The germline V gene encodes CDR1 SGHVS and CDR2 FQNEAQ. V was shortened by 5 bases and J by 3 bases, with 14 bases between the two germline ends. This CDR3 is 15 amino acids long.

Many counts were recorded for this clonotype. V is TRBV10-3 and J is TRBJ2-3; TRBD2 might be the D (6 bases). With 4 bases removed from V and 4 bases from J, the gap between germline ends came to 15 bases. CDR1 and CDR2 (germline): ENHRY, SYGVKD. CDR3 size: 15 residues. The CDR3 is CAISGSGRDADTQYF. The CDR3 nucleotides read TGTGCCATCAGTGGGAGTGGGCGGGACGCAGATACGCAGTATTTT.